Below, 30 T cell receptor beta chains from the same sample are listed, as sequenced in a study of T cells after yellow fever vaccination. TCRdb ran MiXCR on the 5' RACE reads and lists one entry per CDR3 protein. The table includes about 400,000 distinct CDR3 sequences, about 6% detected once. The sample was PBMCs, taken 5 days after the yellow fever booster vaccination. These receptors came from a man aged 25-45 years who received the YFV17D yellow fever vaccine.

The sample holds a few counts of this clonotype. A junction end diverges from the germline sequence, so it may reflect a read error. This chain links TRBV6-5 with TRBJ2-7; TRBD2 agrees at 8 bases. Germline V gene lookup returns CDR1 MNHEY and CDR2 SVGAGI. This CDR3 region has 15 residues. The CDR3 nucleotides read TGTGTCAGCAGTTACTCTGGGACTAGCTCCTACGAGCAGTACTTC. The encoded protein is CVSSYSGTSSYEQYF.

CDR3 nucleotides: TGCGCCAGCAGCCAAGTCCCTAGCACCAGCGGGGAAAACATTCAGTACTTC. Protein product: CASSQVPSTSGENIQYF. The genes are TRBV4-3 and TRBJ2-4; 7 nucleotides match TRBD2. This CDR3 has 17 amino acids. V gave up 1 base and J gave up 5 bases; unmatched junction bases: 11. The germline V gene encodes CDR1 LGHNA and CDR2 YSLEER.

This clonotype was picked up many times. The chain employs TRBV12-3 or TRBV12-4 and TRBJ1-2; D is perhaps TRBD1 (6 bases). The V end was cut by 5 bases, the J end by 8 bases, with 18 bases between. The CDR3 has 14 residues. CDR3 protein: CASSPRGGARGYTF. CDR3 sequence (DNA): TGTGCCAGCAGTCCGAGGGGGGGGGCGCGGGGCTACACCTTC.

This clonotype was found many times. The chain has TRBV27 and TRBJ2-7, with D tentatively TRBD1 (5 bases). The CDR3 runs to 12 residues. Looked up from germline, CDR1 is MNHEY and CDR2 is SMNVEV (reference sequence). Trimming cost V 1 base and J 7 bases, with 8 bases left between them. CDR3 sequence reads: CASSLLGREQYF. Here the CDR3 DNA reads TGTGCCAGCAGTTTATTGGGGCGGGAGCAGTACTTC.

In this sample, this clonotype turned up many times. The chain employs TRBV7-6 and TRBJ2-1, with 10 bases lining up with TRBD2. Looked up from germline, CDR1 is SGHVS and CDR2 is FNYEAQ. The CDR3 runs 19 residues. The junction had 16 bases not matched to a gene; V was cut back by 5 bases and J by 3 bases. CDR3 sequence reads: CASSPVGLPSGRIYNEQFF. In DNA form, the CDR3 reads TGTGCCAGCAGCCCTGTGGGGCTACCTAGCGGGAGAATCTACAATGAGCAGTTCTTC.

This clonotype occurred a few times. The chain carries TRBV7-2 and TRBJ2-3; possible D gene TRBD2, 6 bases. Trimming shortened V by 5 bases and J by 2 bases, and 14 bases separated the two germline ends. Germline CDR1 is SGHTA and CDR2 is FQGNSA. The CDR3 loop spans 15 amino acids. In DNA form, the CDR3 reads TGTGCCAGCAGCCTTGAGGGGAGGAACACAGATACGCAGTATTTT. This sequence encodes CASSLEGRNTDTQYF.

The rearrangement uses TRBV3-1 and TRBJ2-4; 8 bases are shared with TRBD2. Trimming at V came to 11 bases and at J to 6 bases, leaving 15 bases not matched to a gene. Germline V gene sequence: CDR1 LGHDT, CDR2 YNNKEL (reference sequence). The CDR3 has 15 residues. The CDR3 here is CASCQGQRELNIQYF. The CDR3 nucleotides read TGTGCCTCCTGCCAAGGCCAGCGGGAGTTAAACATTCAGTACTTC.

This clonotype occurred many times. The chain combines TRBV9 with TRBJ2-5; D not resolved. CDR3 length equals 14 residues. Trimming removed 1 base from V and 5 bases from J, with 12 bases in between. In germline, CDR1 is SGDLS, CDR2 YYNGEE. This CDR3 is CASSVRGSLETQYF. The CDR3 nucleotides are TGTGCCAGCAGCGTAAGAGGTAGTTTGGAGACCCAGTACTTC.

This clonotype has only a few counts. The chain is built from TRBV9 and TRBJ2-5; D possibly uses TRBD1 or TRBD2 (5 bases each). The CDR3 sequence is 14 residues long. The V end lost 3 bases, the J end lost 1 base, and 10 bases lay between the germline ends. Per germline, CDR1 SGDLS and CDR2 YYNGEE. The CDR3 sequence: CASSGDVLQETQYF. The CDR3 nucleotides read TGTGCCAGCAGCGGGGACGTACTCCAAGAGACCCAGTACTTC.

This clonotype showed up many times. The chain is built from TRBV15 and TRBJ2-7; 7 bases line up with TRBD1. Germline V CDR1 and CDR2: LNHNV, YYDKDF (reference sequence). Unmatched junction bases numbered 6, after V lost 2 bases and J lost 5 bases. The CDR3 spans 14 residues. This CDR3 reads CATSRPDRADEQYF. DNA of the CDR3: TGTGCCACCAGCAGACCCGACAGGGCCGACGAGCAGTACTTC.

This clonotype was seen a handful of times. The rearrangement joins TRBV4-2 to TRBJ2-2; D ambiguous. This CDR3 region has 17 residues. The V end lost 0 bases, the J end lost 5 bases, and 16 bases lay between the germline ends. From germline, CDR1 is LGHNA and CDR2 YNFKEQ. The CDR3 sequence is CASSQDRPRRGTGELFF. The CDR3, as DNA: TGTGCCAGCAGCCAAGATAGGCCCCGACGAGGAACCGGGGAGCTGTTTTTT.

This clonotype was counted a few times. The chain has TRBV6-5 and TRBJ2-7, with 8 nucleotides matching TRBD2. After removal of 2 bases from V and 2 bases from J, the junction contained 8 bases not matched to a gene. The CDR3 is 16 residues long. Germline loops: CDR1 MNHEY, CDR2 SVGAGI. In nucleotides, the CDR3 is TGTGCCAGCAGTTACGGTTTAGCGGGGCTGACCTACGAGCAGTACTTC. Translating gives CASSYGLAGLTYEQYF.

With regard to this clonotype: Germline is not matched at one junction end, which may reflect a read error. This chain links TRBV27 with TRBJ1-2; D possibly corresponds to TRBD1 (5 bases). Germline assignment: CDR1 MNHEY and CDR2 SMNVEV (reference sequence). The CDR3 runs to 16 residues. CDR3 nucleotide sequence: TGTGCCAGCAGTTTAATGGGCAGGGCGGGGAACTGTGGCTACACCTTC. Translated, it gives CASSLMGRAGNCGYTF.

This clonotype occurred many times. The chain links TRBV7-6 to TRBJ2-1; 8 positions match TRBD2. With 5 bases clipped from V and 7 bases from J, the junction kept 16 bases outside the gene matches. This CDR3 has 17 residues. Germline values: CDR1 SGHVS, CDR2 FNYEAQ. The CDR3 DNA sequence: TGTGCCAGCAGCGCAAGCGGGAGCCTGGGGAGGGTGAATGAGCAGTTCTTC. It translates to CASSASGSLGRVNEQFF.

This clonotype has just a few counts. The chain recombines TRBV12-3 or TRBV12-4 with TRBJ1-5, with D hard to call. This CDR3 has 13 residues. V was pared by 5 bases and J by 6 bases, with 11 bases between. CDR3 nucleotide sequence: TGTGCCAGCAGTAGTGCGTTGGGTCAGCCCCAGCATTTT. It specifies CASSSALGQPQHF.

At least ten counts were recorded for this clonotype. The genes are TRBV4-3 and TRBJ1-6; D call uncertain. Germline V gives CDR1 LGHNA, CDR2 YSLEER. The CDR3 runs 15 residues. V dropped 0 bases and J dropped 5 bases, with 8 bases sitting between them. CDR3 region: CASSQDGWDNSPLHF. In DNA form, the CDR3 reads TGCGCCAGCAGCCAAGATGGGTGGGATAATTCACCCCTCCACTTT.

The CDR3 DNA follows: TGTGCCAGCAGACAAGCGGGAGGGGAAGCTTTCTTT. It yields the protein CASRQAGGEAFF. The chain carries TRBV6-5 and TRBJ1-1; D remains ambiguous. V shed 6 bases and J shed 8 bases, with 13 bases lying between them. CDR3 length: 12 residues. From germline, CDR1 is MNHEY and CDR2 SVGAGI.

The chain links TRBV20-1 to TRBJ2-3, with D hard to call. This CDR3 has 15 amino acids. Trimming stripped 3 bases from V and 2 bases from J, with 15 bases between. Germline V gene data show CDR1 as DFQATT and CDR2 as SNEGSKA (reference sequence). The CDR3 protein is CSASPVKLNTDTQYF. The CDR3 region has the DNA TGCAGTGCTAGTCCCGTTAAACTAAACACAGATACGCAGTATTTT.

This clonotype was counted a few times. The gene calls are TRBV5-6 and TRBJ2-7, with D maybe TRBD2 (7 bases). V lost 1 base to trimming and J lost 12 bases, with 17 bases between them. The CDR3 has 13 residues. The germline V gene has CDR1 SGHDT and CDR2 YYEEEE. CDR3 DNA: TGTGCCAGCAGCTTGTTTTCGGGGGGCGGATGGTACTTC. It specifies CASSLFSGGGWYF.

This clonotype was seen at least ten times. The chain recombines TRBV10-3 with TRBJ2-3; the D is unclear. This CDR3 has 13 amino acids. Trimming shortened V by 10 bases and J by 1 base, and 12 bases separated the two germline ends. Germline CDR1 and CDR2: ENHRY and SYGVKD. The CDR3 here is CATYSQGTDTQYF. CDR3 bases: TGTGCCACTTATTCACAAGGCACAGATACGCAGTATTTT.

This clonotype was seen at least ten times. This chain links TRBV4-1 with TRBJ2-7, with a tentative D call TRBD2 (6 bases). The CDR3 is made up of 16 amino acids. The germline gives CDR1 MGHRA, CDR2 YSYEKL. V was clipped by 0 bases and J by 4 bases, with 16 bases between them. The CDR3 coding sequence is TGCGCCAGCAGCCAAGATCAAAGGGCTAGCGTTTACGAGCAGTACTTC. The encoded protein is CASSQDQRASVYEQYF.

The sample holds a few counts of this clonotype. This chain joins TRBV30 and TRBJ2-5; D is uncertain. The CDR3 has 12 residues. The V end lost 1 base, the J end lost 0 bases, and 3 bases lay between the germline ends. Germline V gene lookup returns CDR1 GTSNPN and CDR2 SVGIG (reference sequence). The CDR3 protein is CAWSDNQETQYF. The CDR3 bases are TGTGCCTGGAGTGACAACCAAGAGACCCAGTACTTC.

V gene TRBV4-2 combines with J gene TRBJ1-4, with D uncertain. This CDR3 contains 15 residues. The V end was cut by 6 bases, the J end by 4 bases, with 15 bases between. Germline assignment: CDR1 LGHNA and CDR2 YNFKEQ. This CDR3 is CASRPDLYYNEKLFF. The DNA for the CDR3 is TGTGCCAGCAGGCCTGACCTGTACTATAATGAAAAACTGTTTTTT.

The J gene is TRBJ2-5, the V gene TRBV24-1; 10 nucleotides align to TRBD1. The CDR3 loop spans 16 amino acids. V dropped 4 bases and J dropped 5; count of bases not matched to a gene: 9. Germline lookup yields CDR1 KGHDR and CDR2 SFDVKD. The CDR3 DNA sequence: TGTGCCACCAGTGACCCTCGACAGGGGGCTCAGGAGACCCAGTACTTC. Translated: CATSDPRQGAQETQYF.

This clonotype was seen at least ten times. This chain links TRBV7-2 with TRBJ2-7, with TRBD1 matching over 7 bases. After removal of 1 base from V and 1 base from J, the junction contained 7 bases not matched to a gene. Germline V gene sequence: CDR1 SGHTA, CDR2 FQGNSA. The CDR3 is made up of 16 amino acids. CDR3: CASSLVGQVLSYEQYF. The CDR3 coding sequence is TGTGCCAGCAGCTTAGTTGGACAGGTGCTATCCTACGAGCAGTACTTC.

CDR3 sequence: CASSFVLGTASTDTQYF. The DNA for the CDR3 is TGTGCCAGCAGTTTCGTTCTTGGGACTGCTAGCACAGATACGCAGTATTTT. The chain has TRBV12-3 or TRBV12-4 and TRBJ2-3; tentative D call: TRBD2 (6 bases). Trimming cost V 3 bases and J 0 bases, with 16 bases left between them. The CDR3 is 17 amino acids.

This clonotype came up many times. J is TRBJ2-7 and V is TRBV12-3 or TRBV12-4, with 8 bases matching TRBD2. CDR3 length equals 14 residues. V gave up 4 bases and J gave up 2 bases; unmatched junction bases: 4. In DNA form, the CDR3 reads TGTGCCAGCAGTTCCGGGACTAGGGCCTACGAGCAGTACTTC. Translation gives CASSSGTRAYEQYF.

The table lists this clonotype with many counts. The CDR3 protein is CSVGTSSGANVLTF. The CDR3 nucleotides read TGCAGCGTCGGGACCTCCTCTGGGGCCAACGTCCTGACTTTC. V and J are TRBV29-1 and TRBJ2-6; perhaps D is TRBD1 or TRBD2 (5 bases each). Germline CDR1 and CDR2: SQVTM and ANQGSEA. Trimming cost V 6 bases and J 0 bases, with 9 bases left between them. This CDR3 comprises 14 residues.

In its sample, this clonotype was seen many times. The chain links TRBV2 to TRBJ2-2; 10 positions agree with TRBD2. The CDR3 is 16 amino acids. The junction had 5 bases not matched to a gene; V was cut back by 3 bases and J by 4 bases. The V gene's germline CDR1 is SNHLY and CDR2 FYNNEI. The CDR3 loop reads CASSDGLAGVTGELFF. CDR3 in DNA: TGTGCCAGCAGTGACGGGCTAGCGGGAGTCACCGGGGAGCTGTTTTTT.

This clonotype was recorded a few times. The chain joins TRBV3-1 to TRBJ2-2; the D is unclear. Germline V gene sequence: CDR1 LGHDT, CDR2 YNNKEL (reference sequence). Trimming took 2 bases from V and 5 from J, leaving 6 bases between them. The CDR3 consists of 13 residues. The CDR3 DNA reads TGTGCCAGCAGCCAAATGGCAACCGGGGAGCTGTTTTTT. Translating gives CASSQMATGELFF.